This TCR beta chain was found in a study of response to subunit inactivated influenza vaccine. Study-level findings and limits: Authors suggested that a seasonal influenza vaccination recruits few new T cells each time.

TCRdb processed the RT-PCR reads anew with MiXCR; each CDR3 protein has one entry. Seen here are roughly 460,000 distinct CDR3 sequences, around 9.9% observed once, and the top ten hold about 12%. Trimming removed 0 bases at V and 2 bases at J, with 13 bases between. The CDR3 extends over 16 amino acids. Germline-derived CDR1 and CDR2 are MNHEY and SMNVEV (reference sequence). Comment on this clonotype: Its specificity is unknown.

The chain is built from TRBV27 and TRBJ2-5, with D maybe TRBD2 (5 bases). The sequencing here drew on PBMCs from blood, taken 45 days after vaccination. The sequence was collected from a man aged 50-59 years who received an inactivated influenza vaccine. The CDR3 loop reads CASSLSLGLKQETQYF. The CDR3, as DNA: TGTGCCAGCAGTTTATCCCTCGGACTGAAACAAGAGACCCAGTACTTC.